This T cell receptor beta chain was identified in a study of CD4 and CD8 cells across lung adenocarcinoma regions. Localized lung adenocarcinoma, a non-small cell lung cancer, affected the donors. TCRdb recomputed calls from the PCR reads with MiXCR, one row per CDR3 protein. This table has 3,000 to 4,000 distinct CDR3 sequences, 64% appearing once. V dropped 2 bases and J dropped 2 bases, with 10 bases sitting between them. Germline assignment: CDR1 MNHNS and CDR2 SASEGT. This CDR3 spans 15 amino acids. Sequenced sample: CD4+ T cells from the margin of a lung tumor. The TCR sequence derives from a male donor with lung adenocarcinoma. The CD4 and CD8 labels of this study may be unreliable. The chain recombines TRBV6-1 with TRBJ1-3; D remains unclear. CDR3 in amino acids: CASSEMKGAGNTIYF. In DNA form, the CDR3 reads TGTGCCAGCAGTGAAATGAAGGGTGCTGGAAACACCATATATTTT.